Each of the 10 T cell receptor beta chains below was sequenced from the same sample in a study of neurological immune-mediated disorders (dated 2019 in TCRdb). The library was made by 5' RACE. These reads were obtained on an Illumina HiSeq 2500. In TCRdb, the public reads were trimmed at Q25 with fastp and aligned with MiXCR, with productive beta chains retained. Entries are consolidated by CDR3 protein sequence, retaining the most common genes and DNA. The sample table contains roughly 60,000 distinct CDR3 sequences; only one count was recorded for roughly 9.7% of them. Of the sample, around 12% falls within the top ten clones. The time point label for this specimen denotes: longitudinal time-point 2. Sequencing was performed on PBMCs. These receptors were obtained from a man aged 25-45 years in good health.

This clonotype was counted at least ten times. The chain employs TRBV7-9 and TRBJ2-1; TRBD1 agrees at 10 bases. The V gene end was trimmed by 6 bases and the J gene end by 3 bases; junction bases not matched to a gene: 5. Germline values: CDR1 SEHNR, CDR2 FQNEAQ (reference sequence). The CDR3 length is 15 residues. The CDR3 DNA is TGTGCCAGCAGGGGCCGGGACAGGGGCTACAATGAGCAGTTCTTC. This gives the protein CASRGRDRGYNEQFF.

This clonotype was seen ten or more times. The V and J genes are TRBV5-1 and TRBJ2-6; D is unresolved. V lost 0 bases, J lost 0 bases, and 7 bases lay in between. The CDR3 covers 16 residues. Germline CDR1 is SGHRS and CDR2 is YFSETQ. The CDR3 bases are TGCGCCAGCAGCTTGGATTTGTTCTCTGGGGCCAACGTCCTGACTTTC. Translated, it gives CASSLDLFSGANVLTF.

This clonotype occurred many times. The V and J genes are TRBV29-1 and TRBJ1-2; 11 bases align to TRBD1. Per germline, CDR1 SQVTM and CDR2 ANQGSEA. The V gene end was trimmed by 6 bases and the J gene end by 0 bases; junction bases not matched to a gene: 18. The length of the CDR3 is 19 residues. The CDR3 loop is CSVAPMSGQGEGANYGYTF. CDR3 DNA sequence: TGCAGCGTCGCTCCCATGTCGGGACAGGGGGAAGGGGCTAACTATGGCTACACCTTC.

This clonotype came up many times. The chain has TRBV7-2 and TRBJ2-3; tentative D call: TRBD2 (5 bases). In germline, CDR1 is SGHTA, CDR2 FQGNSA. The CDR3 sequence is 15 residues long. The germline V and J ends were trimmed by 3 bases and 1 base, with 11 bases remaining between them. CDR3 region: CASSFITGGTDTQYF. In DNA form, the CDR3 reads TGTGCCAGCAGCTTCATCACCGGGGGCACAGATACGCAGTATTTT.

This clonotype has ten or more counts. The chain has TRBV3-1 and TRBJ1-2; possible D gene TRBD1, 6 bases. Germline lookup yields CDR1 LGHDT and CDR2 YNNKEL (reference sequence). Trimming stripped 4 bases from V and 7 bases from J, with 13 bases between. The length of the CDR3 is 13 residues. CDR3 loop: CASSLGTFGGYTF. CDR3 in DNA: TGTGCCAGCAGCCTCGGGACATTTGGTGGCTACACCTTC.

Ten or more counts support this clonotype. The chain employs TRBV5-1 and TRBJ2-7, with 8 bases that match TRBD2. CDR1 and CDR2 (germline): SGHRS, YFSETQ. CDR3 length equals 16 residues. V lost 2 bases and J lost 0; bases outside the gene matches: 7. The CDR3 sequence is CASSFQLAESSYEQYF. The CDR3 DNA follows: TGCGCCAGCAGCTTTCAACTAGCGGAAAGCTCCTACGAGCAGTACTTC.

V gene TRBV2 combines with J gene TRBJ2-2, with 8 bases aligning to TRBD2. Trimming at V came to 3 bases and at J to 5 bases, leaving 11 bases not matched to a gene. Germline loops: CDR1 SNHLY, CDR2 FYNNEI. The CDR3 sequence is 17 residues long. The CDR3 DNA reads TGTGCCAGCAGTGAGGGGTTCAGCGGGAGCGGAACCGGGGAGCTGTTTTTT. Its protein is CASSEGFSGSGTGELFF.

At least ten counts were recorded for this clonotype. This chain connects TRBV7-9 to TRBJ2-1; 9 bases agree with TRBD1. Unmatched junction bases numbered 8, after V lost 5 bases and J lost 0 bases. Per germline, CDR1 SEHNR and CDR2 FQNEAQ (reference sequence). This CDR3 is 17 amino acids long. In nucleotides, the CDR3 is TGTGCCAGCAGCCCTGGAGGACAGGGGAGCTCCTACAATGAGCAGTTCTTC. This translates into CASSPGGQGSSYNEQFF.

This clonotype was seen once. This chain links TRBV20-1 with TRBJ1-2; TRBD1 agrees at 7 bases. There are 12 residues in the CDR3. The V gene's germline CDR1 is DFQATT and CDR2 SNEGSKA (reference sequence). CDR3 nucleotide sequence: TGCAGAGCCTTGAGGGGGCTTAGTGGCTACACCTTC. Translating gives CRALRGLSGYTF.

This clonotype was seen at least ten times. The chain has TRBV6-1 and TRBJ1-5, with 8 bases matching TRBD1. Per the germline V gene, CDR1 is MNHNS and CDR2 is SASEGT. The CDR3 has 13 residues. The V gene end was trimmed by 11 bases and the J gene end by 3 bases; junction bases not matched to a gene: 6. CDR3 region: CAVGTGPNQPQHF. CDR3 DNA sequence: TGTGCCGTCGGGACAGGTCCCAATCAGCCCCAGCATTTT.